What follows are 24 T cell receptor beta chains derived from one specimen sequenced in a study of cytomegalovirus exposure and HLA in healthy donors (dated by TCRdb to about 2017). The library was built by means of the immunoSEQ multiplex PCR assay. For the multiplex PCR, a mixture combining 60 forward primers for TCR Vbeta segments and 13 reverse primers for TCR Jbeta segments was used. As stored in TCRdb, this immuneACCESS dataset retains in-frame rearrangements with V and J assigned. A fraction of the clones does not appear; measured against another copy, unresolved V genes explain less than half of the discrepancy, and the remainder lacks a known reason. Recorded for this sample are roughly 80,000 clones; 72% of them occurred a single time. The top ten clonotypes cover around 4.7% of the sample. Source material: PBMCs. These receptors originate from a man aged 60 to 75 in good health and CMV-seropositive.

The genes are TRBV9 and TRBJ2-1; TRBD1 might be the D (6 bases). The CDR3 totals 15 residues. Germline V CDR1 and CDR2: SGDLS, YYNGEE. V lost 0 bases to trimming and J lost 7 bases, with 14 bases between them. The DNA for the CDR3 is TGTGCCAGCAGCGTAGCTGCAGGGGTGGGAAATGAGCAGTTCTTC. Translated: CASSVAAGVGNEQFF.

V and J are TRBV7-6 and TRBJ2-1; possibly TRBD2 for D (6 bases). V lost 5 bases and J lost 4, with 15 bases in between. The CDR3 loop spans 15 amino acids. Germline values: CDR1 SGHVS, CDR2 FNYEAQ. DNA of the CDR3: TGTGCCAGCAGCGGTAGCGGTGACCATTACAATGAGCAGTTCTTC. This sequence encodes CASSGSGDHYNEQFF.

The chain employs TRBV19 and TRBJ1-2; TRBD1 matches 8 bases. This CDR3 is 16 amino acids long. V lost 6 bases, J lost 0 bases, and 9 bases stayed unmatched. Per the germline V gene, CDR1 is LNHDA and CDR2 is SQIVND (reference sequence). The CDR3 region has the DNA TGTGCCAGTAGCCGGACAGGGAGTACGGCTAACTATGGCTACACCTTC. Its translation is CASSRTGSTANYGYTF.

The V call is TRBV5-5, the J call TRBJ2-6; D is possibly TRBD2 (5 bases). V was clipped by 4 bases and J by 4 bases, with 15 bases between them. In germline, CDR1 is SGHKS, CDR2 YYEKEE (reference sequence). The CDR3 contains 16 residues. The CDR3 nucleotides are TGTGCCAGCAGCCGGGATTCACCCTACGGGGCCAACGTCCTGACTTTC. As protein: CASSRDSPYGANVLTF.

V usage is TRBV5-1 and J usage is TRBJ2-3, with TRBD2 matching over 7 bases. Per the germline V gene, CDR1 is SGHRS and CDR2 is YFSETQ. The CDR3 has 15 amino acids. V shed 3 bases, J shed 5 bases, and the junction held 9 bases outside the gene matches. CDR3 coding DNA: TGCGCCAGCAGCTCGCGGGGGAGTGGCAAAGATACGCAGTATTTT. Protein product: CASSSRGSGKDTQYF.

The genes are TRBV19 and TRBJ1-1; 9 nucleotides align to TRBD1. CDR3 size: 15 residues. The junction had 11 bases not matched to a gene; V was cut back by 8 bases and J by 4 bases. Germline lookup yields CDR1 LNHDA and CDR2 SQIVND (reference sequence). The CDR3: CASAGQGTLGTEAFF. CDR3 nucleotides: TGTGCCAGTGCCGGACAGGGGACCCTCGGCACTGAAGCTTTCTTT.

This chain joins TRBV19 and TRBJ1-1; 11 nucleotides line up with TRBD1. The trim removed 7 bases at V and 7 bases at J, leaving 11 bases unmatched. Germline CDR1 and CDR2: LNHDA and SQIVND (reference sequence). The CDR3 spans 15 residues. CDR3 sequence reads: CASIVGQGAAFEAFF. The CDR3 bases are TGTGCCAGTATCGTAGGACAGGGGGCTGCCTTTGAAGCTTTCTTT.

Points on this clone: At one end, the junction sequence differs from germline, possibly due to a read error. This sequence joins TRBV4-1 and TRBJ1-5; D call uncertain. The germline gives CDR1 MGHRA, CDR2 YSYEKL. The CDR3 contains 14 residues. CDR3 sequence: CASSQVGSNQPRHF. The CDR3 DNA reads TGCGCCAGCAGCCAAGTTGGTAGCAATCAGCCCCGGCATTTT.

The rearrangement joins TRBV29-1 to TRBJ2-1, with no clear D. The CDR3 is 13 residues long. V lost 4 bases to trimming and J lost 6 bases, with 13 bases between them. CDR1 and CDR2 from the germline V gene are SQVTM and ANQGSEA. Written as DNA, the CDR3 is TGCAGCGTTGGGCCGAACCCTCGCAATGAGCAGTTCTTC. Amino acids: CSVGPNPRNEQFF.

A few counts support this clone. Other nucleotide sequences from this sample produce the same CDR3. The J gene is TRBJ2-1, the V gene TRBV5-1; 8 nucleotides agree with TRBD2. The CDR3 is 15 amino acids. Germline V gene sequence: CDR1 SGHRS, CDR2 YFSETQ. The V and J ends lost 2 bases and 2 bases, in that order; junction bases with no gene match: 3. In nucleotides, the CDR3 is TGCGCCAGCAGCTTAGGTAGCGGGGCCTACAATGAGCAGTTCTTC. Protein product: CASSLGSGAYNEQFF.

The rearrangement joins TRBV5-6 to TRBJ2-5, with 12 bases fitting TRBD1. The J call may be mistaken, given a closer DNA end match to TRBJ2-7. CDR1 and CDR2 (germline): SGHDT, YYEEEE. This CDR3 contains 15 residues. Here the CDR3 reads CASSTGTGGWYEQYF. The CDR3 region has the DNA TGTGCCAGCAGCACAGGGACAGGGGGCTGGTACGAGCAGTACTTC.

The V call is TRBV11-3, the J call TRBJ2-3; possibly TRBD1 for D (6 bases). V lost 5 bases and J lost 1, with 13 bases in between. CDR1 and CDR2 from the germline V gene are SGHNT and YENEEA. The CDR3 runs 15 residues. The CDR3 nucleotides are TGTGCCAGCAGCACAGGGACGGCAGGCACAGATACGCAGTATTTT. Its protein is CASSTGTAGTDTQYF.

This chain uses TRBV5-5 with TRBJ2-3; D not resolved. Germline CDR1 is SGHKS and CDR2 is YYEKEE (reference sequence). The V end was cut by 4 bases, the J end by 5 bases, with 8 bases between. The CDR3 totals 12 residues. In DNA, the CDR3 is TGTGCCAGCAGCCGACTCGGAGATACGCAGTATTTT. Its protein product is CASSRLGDTQYF.

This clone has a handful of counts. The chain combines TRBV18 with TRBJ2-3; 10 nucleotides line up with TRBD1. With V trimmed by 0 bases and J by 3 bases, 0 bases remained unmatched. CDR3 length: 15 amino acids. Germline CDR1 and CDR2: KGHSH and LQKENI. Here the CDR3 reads CASSPPGQGTDTQYF. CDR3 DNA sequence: TGTGCCAGCTCACCACCGGGACAGGGGACAGATACGCAGTATTTT.

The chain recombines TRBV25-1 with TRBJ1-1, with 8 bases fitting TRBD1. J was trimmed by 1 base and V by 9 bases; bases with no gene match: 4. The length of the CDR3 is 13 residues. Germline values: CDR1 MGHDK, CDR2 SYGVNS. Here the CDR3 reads CASKDRGNTEAFF. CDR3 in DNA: TGTGCCAGTAAAGACAGGGGGAACACTGAAGCTTTCTTT.

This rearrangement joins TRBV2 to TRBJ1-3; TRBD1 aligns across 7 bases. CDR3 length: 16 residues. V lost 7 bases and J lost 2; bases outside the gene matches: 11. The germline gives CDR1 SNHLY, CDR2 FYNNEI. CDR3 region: CASTFPGTATGNTIYF. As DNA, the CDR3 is TGTGCCAGCACCTTCCCAGGGACAGCAACTGGAAACACCATATATTTT.

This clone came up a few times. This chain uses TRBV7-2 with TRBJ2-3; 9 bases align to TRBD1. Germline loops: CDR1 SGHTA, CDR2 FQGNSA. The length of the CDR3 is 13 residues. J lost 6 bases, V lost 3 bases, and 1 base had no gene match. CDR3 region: CASSFDRGDTQYF. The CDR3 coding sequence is TGTGCCAGCAGCTTCGACAGGGGGGATACGCAGTATTTT.

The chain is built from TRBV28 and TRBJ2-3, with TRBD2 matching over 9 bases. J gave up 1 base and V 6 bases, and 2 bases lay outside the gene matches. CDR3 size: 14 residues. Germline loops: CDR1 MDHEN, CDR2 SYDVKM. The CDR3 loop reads CASSRTSGTDTQYF. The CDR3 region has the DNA TGTGCCAGCAGCCGGACTAGCGGCACAGATACGCAGTATTTT. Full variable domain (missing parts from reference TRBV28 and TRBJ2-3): DVKVTQSSRYLVKRTGEKVFLECVQDMDHENMFWYRQDPGLGLRLIYFSYDVKMKEKGDIPEGYSVSREKKERFSLILESASTNQTSMYLCASSRTSGTDTQYFGPGTRLTVL.

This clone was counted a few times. The CDR3 region has the DNA TGTGCCAGCAGCCAAGAAAGGTATGCGGCGAACACCGGGGAGCTGTTTTTT. Amino acids: CASSQERYAANTGELFF. The rearrangement uses TRBV14 and TRBJ2-2; D uncertain. Germline CDR1 is SGHDN and CDR2 is FVKESK. The CDR3 consists of 17 residues. V shed 0 bases and J shed 0 bases, with 11 bases lying between them.

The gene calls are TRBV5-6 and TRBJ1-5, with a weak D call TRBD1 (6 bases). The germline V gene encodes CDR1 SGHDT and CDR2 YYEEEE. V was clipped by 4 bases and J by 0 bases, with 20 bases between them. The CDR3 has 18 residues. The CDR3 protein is CASSRTTGTSYSNQPQHF. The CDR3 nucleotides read TGTGCCAGCAGCAGGACCACCGGGACATCTTATAGCAATCAGCCCCAGCATTTT.

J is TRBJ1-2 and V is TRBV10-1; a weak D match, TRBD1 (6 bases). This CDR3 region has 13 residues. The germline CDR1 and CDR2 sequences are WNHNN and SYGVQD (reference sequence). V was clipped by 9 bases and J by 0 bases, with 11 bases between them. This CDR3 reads CARGKGANYGYTF. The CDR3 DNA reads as TGCGCCAGGGGTAAGGGGGCTAACTATGGCTACACCTTC.

CDR3 DNA sequence: TGTGCCAGCAGCGTATCGGCTCTAGGTAGGGCTTTCTTT. This translates into CASSVSALGRAFF. This sequence joins TRBV9 and TRBJ1-1; no definite D call. CDR3 size: 13 residues. Germline loops: CDR1 SGDLS, CDR2 YYNGEE. V lost 1 base and J lost 11, with 15 bases in between.

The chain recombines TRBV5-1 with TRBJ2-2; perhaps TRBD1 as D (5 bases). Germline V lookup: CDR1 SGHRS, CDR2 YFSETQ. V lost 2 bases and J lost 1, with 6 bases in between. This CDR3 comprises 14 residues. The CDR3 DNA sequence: TGCGCCAGCAGCTTCAGGGTGAACACCGGGGAGCTGTTTTTT. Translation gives CASSFRVNTGELFF.

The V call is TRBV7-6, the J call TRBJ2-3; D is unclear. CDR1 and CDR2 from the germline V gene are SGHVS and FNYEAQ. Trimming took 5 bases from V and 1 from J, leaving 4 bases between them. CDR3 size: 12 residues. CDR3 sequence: CASSQGTDTQYF. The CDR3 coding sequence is TGTGCCAGCAGCCAGGGCACAGATACGCAGTATTTT.